This entry features one T cell receptor beta chain sequence. What it binds is unknown. Ipilimumab CTLA-4 blockade and focal radiation were given to patients with chemo-refractory metastatic non-small-cell lung cancer. The data are from a study of radiotherapy plus CTLA-4 blockade in lung cancer. General study points: Reportedly, early blood T cell clone dynamics best predicted response, with interferon-beta. Blood-borne expansion of tumor-derived TCR clones followed radiotherapy plus ipilimumab.

Germline assignment: CDR1 SGHNT and CDR2 YYREEE (reference sequence). The ends lost 2 bases at V and 3 bases at J; junction bases unmatched: 2. There are 16 residues in the CDR3. Assay used: immunoSEQ multiplex PCR; TCRdb lists only in-frame clones, some missing. The sample carries 30,000 to 35,000 clones, less than 75% recorded once. The sequence came from a human donor with non-small cell lung cancer who had stable disease on radiotherapy plus ipilimumab. This chain connects TRBV5-4 to TRBJ2-3, with TRBD2 matching over 14 bases. The sequencing here drew on peripheral blood, taken from a patient treated with radiotherapy plus ipilimumab. The CDR3 spells CASSFRLAGGTDTQYF. The CDR3 DNA reads TGTGCCAGCAGCTTCCGACTAGCGGGAGGGACAGATACGCAGTATTTT.